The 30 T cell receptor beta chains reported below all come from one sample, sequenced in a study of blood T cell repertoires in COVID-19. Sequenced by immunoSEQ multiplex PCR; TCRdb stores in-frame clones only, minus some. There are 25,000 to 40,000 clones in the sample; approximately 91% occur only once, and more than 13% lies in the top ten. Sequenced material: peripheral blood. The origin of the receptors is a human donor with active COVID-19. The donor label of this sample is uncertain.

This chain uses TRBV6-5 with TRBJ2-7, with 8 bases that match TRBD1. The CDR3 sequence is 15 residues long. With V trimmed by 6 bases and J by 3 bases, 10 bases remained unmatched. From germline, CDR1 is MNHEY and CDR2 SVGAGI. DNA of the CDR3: TGTGCCAGCAGCAGGGACGCAGGGGGCTTCTACGAGCAGTACTTC. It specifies CASSRDAGGFYEQYF.

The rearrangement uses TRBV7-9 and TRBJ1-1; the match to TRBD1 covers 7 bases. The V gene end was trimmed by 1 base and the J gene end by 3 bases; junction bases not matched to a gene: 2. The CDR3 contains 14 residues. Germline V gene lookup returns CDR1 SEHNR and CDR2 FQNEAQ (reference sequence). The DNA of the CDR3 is TGTGCCAGCAGCTTAGGACAGGGTGACACTGAAGCTTTCTTT. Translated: CASSLGQGDTEAFF.

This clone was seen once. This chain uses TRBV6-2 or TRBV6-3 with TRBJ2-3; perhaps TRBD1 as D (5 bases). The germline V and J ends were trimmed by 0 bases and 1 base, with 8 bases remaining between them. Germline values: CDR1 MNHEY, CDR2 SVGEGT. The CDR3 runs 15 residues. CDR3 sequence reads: CASSYSGARTDTQYF. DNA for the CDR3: TGTGCCAGCAGTTACTCTGGGGCCCGCACAGATACGCAGTATTTT.

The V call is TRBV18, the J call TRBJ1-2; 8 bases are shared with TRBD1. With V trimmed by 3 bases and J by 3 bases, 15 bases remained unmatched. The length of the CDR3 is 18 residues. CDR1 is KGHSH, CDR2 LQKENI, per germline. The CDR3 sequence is CASSPLGLVDRADYGYTF. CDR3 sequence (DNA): TGTGCCAGCTCACCCCTCGGGCTGGTGGACAGGGCGGACTATGGCTACACCTTC.

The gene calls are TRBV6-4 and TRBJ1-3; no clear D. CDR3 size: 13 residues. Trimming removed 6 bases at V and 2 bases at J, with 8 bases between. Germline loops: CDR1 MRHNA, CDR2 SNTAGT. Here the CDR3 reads CASSVAPGNTIYF. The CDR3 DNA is TGTGCCAGCAGCGTAGCCCCTGGAAACACCATATATTTT.

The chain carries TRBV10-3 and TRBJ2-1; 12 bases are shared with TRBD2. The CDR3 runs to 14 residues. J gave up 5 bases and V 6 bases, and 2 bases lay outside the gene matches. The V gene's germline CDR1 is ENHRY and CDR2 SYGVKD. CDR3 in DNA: TGTGCCATCAGCCTAGCGGGGGGGGACAATGAGCAGTTCTTC. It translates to CAISLAGGDNEQFF.

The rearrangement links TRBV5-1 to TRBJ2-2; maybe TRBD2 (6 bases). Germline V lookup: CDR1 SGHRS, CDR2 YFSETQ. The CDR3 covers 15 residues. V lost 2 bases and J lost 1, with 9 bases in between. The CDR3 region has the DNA TGCGCCAGCAGCTTCCCCGGGGGGAACACCGGGGAGCTGTTTTTT. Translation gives CASSFPGGNTGELFF.

DNA for the CDR3: TGTGCCAGTAGTATGGGCAGTCCCTCCTACGAGCAGTACTTC. Protein: CASSMGSPSYEQYF. The chain employs TRBV19 and TRBJ2-7; D unclear. Trimming took off 3 bases at V and 0 bases at J, with 9 bases between the two ends. The CDR3 runs to 14 residues. Germline CDR1 reads LNHDA; CDR2 reads SQIVND (reference sequence).

The CDR3 nucleotides read TGTGCCAGCAGTGAAATTGGTTACAGTTTGACTCAGCCCCAGCATTTT. Its protein is CASSEIGYSLTQPQHF. The chain is built from TRBV2 and TRBJ1-5; D ambiguous. The CDR3 contains 16 residues. The V and J ends lost 2 bases and 6 bases respectively, with 17 bases between them. Germline lookup yields CDR1 SNHLY and CDR2 FYNNEI.

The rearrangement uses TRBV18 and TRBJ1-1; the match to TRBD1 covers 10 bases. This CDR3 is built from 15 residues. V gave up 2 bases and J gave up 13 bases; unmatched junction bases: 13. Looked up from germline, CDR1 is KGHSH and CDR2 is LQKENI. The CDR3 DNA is TGTGCCAGCTCACCATACTGGGACAGGGGAGGTCAGATTTTCTTT. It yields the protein CASSPYWDRGGQIFF.

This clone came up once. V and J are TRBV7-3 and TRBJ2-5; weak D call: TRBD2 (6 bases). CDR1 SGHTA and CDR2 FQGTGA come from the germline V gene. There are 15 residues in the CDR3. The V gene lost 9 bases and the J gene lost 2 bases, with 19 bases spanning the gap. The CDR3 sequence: CASSDGGAAQETQYF. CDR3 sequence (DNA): TGTGCCAGTAGCGATGGCGGGGCCGCGCAAGAGACCCAGTACTTC.

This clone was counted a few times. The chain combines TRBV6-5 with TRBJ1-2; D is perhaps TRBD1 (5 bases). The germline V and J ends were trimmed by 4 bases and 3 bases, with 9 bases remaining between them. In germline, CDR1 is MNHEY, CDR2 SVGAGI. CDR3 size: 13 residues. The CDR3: CASSSQGYYGYTF. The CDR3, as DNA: TGTGCCAGCAGTTCCCAGGGATACTATGGCTACACCTTC.

Here the CDR3 reads CASSNPGQGACVDSDTQYF. In nucleotides, the CDR3 is TGTGCCAGCAGCAACCCCGGACAGGGGGCGTGTGTAGATTCAGATACGCAGTATTTT. The V and J genes are TRBV21-1 and TRBJ2-3; whether TRBD1, the table's D call, matches the DNA was not checked. TRBV21-1 is annotated as a pseudogene. The CDR3 totals 19 residues.

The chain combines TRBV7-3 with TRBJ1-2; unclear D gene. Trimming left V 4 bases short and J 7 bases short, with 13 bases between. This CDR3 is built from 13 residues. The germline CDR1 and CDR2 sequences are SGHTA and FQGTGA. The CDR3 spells CASSSRQGAGYTF. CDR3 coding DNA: TGTGCCAGCAGCTCACGACAAGGCGCTGGCTACACCTTC.

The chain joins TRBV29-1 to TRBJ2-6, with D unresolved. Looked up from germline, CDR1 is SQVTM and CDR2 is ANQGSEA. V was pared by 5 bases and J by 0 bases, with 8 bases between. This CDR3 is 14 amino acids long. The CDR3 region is CSVLQNSGANVLTF. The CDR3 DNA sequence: TGCAGCGTTCTACAGAACTCTGGGGCCAACGTCCTGACTTTC. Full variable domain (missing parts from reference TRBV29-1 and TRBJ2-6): SAVISQKPSRDICQRGTSLTIQCQVDSQVTMMFWYRQQPGQSLTLIATANQGSEATYESGFVIDKFPISRPNLTFSTLTVSNMSPEDSSIYLCSVLQNSGANVLTFGAGSRLTVL.

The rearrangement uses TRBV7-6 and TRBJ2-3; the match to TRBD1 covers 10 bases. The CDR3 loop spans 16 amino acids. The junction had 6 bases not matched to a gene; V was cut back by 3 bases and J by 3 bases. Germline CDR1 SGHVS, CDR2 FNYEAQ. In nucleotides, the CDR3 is TGTGCCAGCAGCTTTGGGACAGGGGCCAGAACAGATACGCAGTATTTT. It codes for CASSFGTGARTDTQYF.

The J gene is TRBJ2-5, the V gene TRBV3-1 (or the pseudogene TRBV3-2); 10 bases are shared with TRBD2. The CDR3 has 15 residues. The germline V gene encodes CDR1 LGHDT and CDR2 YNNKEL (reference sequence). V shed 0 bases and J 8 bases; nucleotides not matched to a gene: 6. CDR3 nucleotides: TGTGCCAGCAGCCAAGAAGCCAGCGGGGGGGGCACCCAGTACTTC. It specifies CASSQEASGGGTQYF.

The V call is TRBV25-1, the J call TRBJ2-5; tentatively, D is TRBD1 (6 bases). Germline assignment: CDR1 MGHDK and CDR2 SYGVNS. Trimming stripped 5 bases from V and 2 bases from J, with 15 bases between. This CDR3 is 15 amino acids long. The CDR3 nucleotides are TGTGCCAGCAGTCCCGGGTTAGGGGGACAAGAGACCCAGTACTTC. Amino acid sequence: CASSPGLGGQETQYF.

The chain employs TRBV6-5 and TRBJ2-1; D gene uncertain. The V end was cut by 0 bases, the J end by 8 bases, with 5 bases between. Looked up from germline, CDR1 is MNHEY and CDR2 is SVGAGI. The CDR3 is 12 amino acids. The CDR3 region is CASSYSRHEQFF. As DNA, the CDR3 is TGTGCCAGCAGTTACTCCAGGCATGAGCAGTTCTTC.

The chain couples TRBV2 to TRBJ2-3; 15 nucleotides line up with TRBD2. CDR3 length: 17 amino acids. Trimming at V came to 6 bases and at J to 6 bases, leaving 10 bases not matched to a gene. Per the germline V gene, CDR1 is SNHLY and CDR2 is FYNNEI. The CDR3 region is CASRGLAGGDIRDTQYF. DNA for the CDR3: TGTGCCAGCAGGGGACTAGCGGGGGGCGATATTAGGGATACGCAGTATTTT.

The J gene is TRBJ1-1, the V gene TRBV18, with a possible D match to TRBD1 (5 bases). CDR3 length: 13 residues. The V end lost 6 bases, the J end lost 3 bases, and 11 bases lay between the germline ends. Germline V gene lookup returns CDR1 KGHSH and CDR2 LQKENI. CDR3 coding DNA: TGTGCCAGCTCCCCCGGACAAGACACTGAAGCTTTCTTT. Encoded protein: CASSPGQDTEAFF.

CDR3 nucleotide sequence: TGTGCCAGCTCACCGGGGAAGGGGACTGAAGCTTTCTTT. Residues: CASSPGKGTEAFF. This chain connects TRBV18 to TRBJ1-1; D is perhaps TRBD1 (5 bases). Germline assignment: CDR1 KGHSH and CDR2 LQKENI. V was pared by 3 bases and J by 5 bases, with 10 bases between. The CDR3 covers 13 residues.

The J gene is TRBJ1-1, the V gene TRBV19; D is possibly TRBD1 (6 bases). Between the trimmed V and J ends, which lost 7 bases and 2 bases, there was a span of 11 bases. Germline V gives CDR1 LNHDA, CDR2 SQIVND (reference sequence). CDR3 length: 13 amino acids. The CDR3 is CASMGTPNTEAFF. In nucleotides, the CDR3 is TGTGCCAGTATGGGGACACCCAACACTGAAGCTTTCTTT.

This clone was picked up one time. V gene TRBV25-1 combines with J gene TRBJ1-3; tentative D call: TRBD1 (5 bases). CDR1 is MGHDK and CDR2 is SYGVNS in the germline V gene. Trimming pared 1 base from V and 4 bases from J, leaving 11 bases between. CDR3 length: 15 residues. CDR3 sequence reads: CASSEFSGAGNTIYF. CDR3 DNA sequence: TGTGCCAGCAGTGAATTTAGCGGGGCCGGAAACACCATATATTTT.

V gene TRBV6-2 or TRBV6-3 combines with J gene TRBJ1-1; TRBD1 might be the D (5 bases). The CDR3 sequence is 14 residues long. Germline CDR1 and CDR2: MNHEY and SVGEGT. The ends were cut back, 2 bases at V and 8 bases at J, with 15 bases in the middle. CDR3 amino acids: CASSYPGVFDEAFF. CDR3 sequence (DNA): TGTGCCAGCAGTTACCCGGGGGTCTTTGACGAAGCTTTCTTT.

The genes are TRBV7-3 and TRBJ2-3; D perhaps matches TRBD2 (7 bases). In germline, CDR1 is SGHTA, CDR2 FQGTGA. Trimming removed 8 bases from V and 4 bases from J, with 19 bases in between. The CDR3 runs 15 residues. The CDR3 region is CASSKGGLSADTQYF. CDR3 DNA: TGTGCCAGCTCGAAGGGGGGGTTGAGTGCAGATACGCAGTATTTT.

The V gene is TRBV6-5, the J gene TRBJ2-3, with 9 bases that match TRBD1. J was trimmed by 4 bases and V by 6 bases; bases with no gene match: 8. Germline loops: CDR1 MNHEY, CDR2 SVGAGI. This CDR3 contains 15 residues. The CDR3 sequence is CASSTGGGGADTQYF. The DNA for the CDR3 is TGTGCCAGCAGCACAGGGGGCGGGGGAGCAGATACGCAGTATTTT.

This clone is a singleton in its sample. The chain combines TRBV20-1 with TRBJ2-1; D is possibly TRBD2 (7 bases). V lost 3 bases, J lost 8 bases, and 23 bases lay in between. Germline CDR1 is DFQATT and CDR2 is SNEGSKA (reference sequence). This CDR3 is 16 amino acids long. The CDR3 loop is CSASRTGGLSGDEQFF. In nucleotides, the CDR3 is TGCAGTGCTAGTCGGACGGGGGGCCTCTCGGGCGATGAGCAGTTCTTC.

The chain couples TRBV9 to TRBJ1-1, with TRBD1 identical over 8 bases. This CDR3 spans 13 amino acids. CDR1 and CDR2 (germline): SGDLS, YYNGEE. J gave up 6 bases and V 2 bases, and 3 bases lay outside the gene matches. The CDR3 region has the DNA TGTGCCAGCAGCGTGACAGGGGCTTCTGAAGCTTTCTTT. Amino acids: CASSVTGASEAFF.

The CDR3 bases are TGTGCCAGCAGCCTCCAATTGGGGACAGGGGACCAGCCCCAGCATTTT. Translating it yields CASSLQLGTGDQPQHF. The rearrangement uses TRBV4-2 and TRBJ1-5; TRBD1 matches at 10 bases. The trim removed 4 bases at V and 7 bases at J, leaving 10 bases unmatched. Looked up from germline, CDR1 is LGHNA and CDR2 is YNFKEQ. This CDR3 has 16 residues.